This T cell receptor beta chain was found in a study of blood T cell repertoires in COVID-19. This CDR3 has 15 amino acids. The V end was cut by 6 bases, the J end by 3 bases, with 16 bases between. The V gene's germline CDR1 is MNHEY and CDR2 SVGEGT. Assay: immunoSEQ multiplex PCR; the TCRdb copy retains only in-frame clones and omits some. The sample lists about 170,000 clones; more than 70% were seen once. The rearrangement links TRBV6-2 or TRBV6-3 to TRBJ2-3; the D gene is possibly TRBD2 (6 bases). This TCR was recovered from a man in his fifties with active or convalescent COVID-19. Sequencing was done on a sample of peripheral blood. In DNA form, the CDR3 reads TGTGCCAGCAGCTTCCCGCGACTAGAAACAGATACGCAGTATTTT. Its protein is CASSFPRLETDTQYF.